The entry below describes one TCR beta chain. This record comes from a study of shared clonotypes between healthy human individuals. Libraries were prepared by immunoSEQ multiplex PCR; TCRdb keeps only in-frame clonotypes and omits some of them. The repertoire holds roughly 650,000 clones, with 95% to 97% as singletons. The V and J ends lost 3 bases and 0 bases respectively, with 15 bases between them. Germline CDR1 and CDR2: LNHDA and SQIVND (reference sequence). This CDR3 is built from 17 residues. CD45RO negativity and positive selection for CCR7 defined naive CD8 cells, a population that excluded terminally differentiated effector memory CD45RA+ cells.

The sample taken for sequencing was naive CD8+ T cells sorted from blood. The V call is TRBV19, the J call TRBJ1-3; D is perhaps TRBD1 (5 bases). This clonotype was obtained from a woman in her 30s in good health. CDR3 loop: CASSIISGDHSGNTIYF. In nucleotides, the CDR3 is TGTGCCAGTAGTATCATCTCCGGGGACCACTCTGGAAACACCATATATTTT.